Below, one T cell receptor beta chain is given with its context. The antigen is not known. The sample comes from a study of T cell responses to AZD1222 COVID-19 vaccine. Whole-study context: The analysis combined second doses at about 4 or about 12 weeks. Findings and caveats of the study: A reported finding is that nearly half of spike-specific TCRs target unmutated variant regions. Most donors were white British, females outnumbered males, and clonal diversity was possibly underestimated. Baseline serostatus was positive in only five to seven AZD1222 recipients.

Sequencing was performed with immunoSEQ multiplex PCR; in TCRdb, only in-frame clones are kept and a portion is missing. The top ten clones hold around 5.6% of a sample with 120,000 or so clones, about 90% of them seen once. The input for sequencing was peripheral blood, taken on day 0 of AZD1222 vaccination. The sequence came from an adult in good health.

This CDR3 is CSVEWGLPTEEQYF. DNA for the CDR3: TGCAGCGTTGAGTGGGGACTACCTACTGAGGAGCAGTACTTC. This sequence joins TRBV29-1 and TRBJ2-7; 7 positions match TRBD2. Germline CDR1 is SQVTM and CDR2 is ANQGSEA. This CDR3 is 14 amino acids long. V gave up 3 bases and J gave up 7 bases; unmatched junction bases: 12.